This T cell receptor (beta chain) was captured by sequencing in a study of T cells in localized non-small cell lung cancer. To note about this clone: Its antigen is undetermined.

Regarding the study as a whole: Higher adjacent-lung clonality was associated with shorter survival. The study found T cell clonality highest in uninvolved adjacent lung, above tumor.

The CDR3 contains 15 residues. Germline-derived CDR1 and CDR2 are SGDLS and YYNGEE. Trimming cost V 0 bases and J 6 bases, with 12 bases left between them. The repertoire was sequenced with immunoSEQ multiplex PCR; TCRdb's copy has only in-frame clones and lacks some. The sample lists 30,000 to 50,000 clones, around 79% occurring once. The clonotype was recovered from a woman aged 35 to 69 with stage II squamous cell lung carcinoma. This chain joins TRBV9 and TRBJ2-2; a weak D match, TRBD2 (5 bases). The sample here was PBMCs, taken before any cancer treatment. The CDR3 sequence is CASSVANEGAGELFF. The CDR3 DNA reads as TGTGCCAGCAGCGTAGCAAACGAGGGAGCCGGGGAGCTGTTTTTT.